The 25 T cell receptor beta chains below come from one sample, sequenced in a study of blood T cell repertoires in COVID-19. The table came from immunoSEQ multiplex PCR; TCRdb's copy has only in-frame clones and leaves some out. The sample contains more than 300,000 clones, roughly 86% of which appear only once. The source material was PBMCs or T cells enriched from blood (not recorded which). These receptors all come from a woman in her 30s who had recovered from COVID-19.

V gene TRBV10-3 combines with J gene TRBJ2-2, with 8 bases that match TRBD1. CDR1 is ENHRY, CDR2 SYGVKD, per germline. Trimming removed 7 bases from V and 3 bases from J; junction bases left unmatched: 10. This CDR3 contains 16 residues. DNA for the CDR3: TGTGCCATCAATCGAAGACAGGGGATCGACACCGGGGAGCTGTTTTTT. It codes for CAINRRQGIDTGELFF.

On this clone: At one of its ends the junction is not consistent with the germline gene, which may arise from a read error. The chain uses TRBV4-1 and TRBJ2-7; 7 bases fit TRBD2. Per germline, CDR1 MGHRA and CDR2 YSYEKL. The CDR3 is 14 residues long. CDR3: CASSQVKGDYAQYF. Here the CDR3 DNA reads TGCGCCAGCAGCCAAGTGAAAGGGGACTACGCGCAGTACTTC.

This chain connects TRBV5-4 to TRBJ2-2, with D possibly matching TRBD2 (5 bases). CDR1 is SGHNT, CDR2 YYREEE, per germline (reference sequence). V was cut by 4 bases and J by 4 bases, with 14 bases left in between. The length of the CDR3 is 15 residues. The CDR3 DNA reads TGTGCCAGCAGCACAGCGGTACGGGGCACCGGGGAGCTGTTTTTT. Translated: CASSTAVRGTGELFF.

This chain joins TRBV4-2 and TRBJ2-5, with 10 bases fitting TRBD2. Germline CDR1 and CDR2: LGHNA and YNFKEQ. With 2 bases clipped from V and 5 bases from J, the junction kept 5 bases outside the gene matches. This CDR3 has 15 amino acids. The CDR3 spells CASSQLAGARETQYF. The CDR3 bases are TGTGCCAGCAGCCAACTAGCGGGAGCTAGGGAGACCCAGTACTTC.

In this sample, this clone turned up a few times. The rearrangement links TRBV27 to TRBJ1-5; a possible D gene is TRBD1 (5 bases). The V and J ends lost 2 bases and 11 bases respectively, with 10 bases between them. CDR1 and CDR2 (germline): MNHEY, SMNVEV (reference sequence). The CDR3 runs 12 residues. The CDR3 loop is CASSLNGRAQHF. The DNA of the CDR3 is TGTGCCAGCAGTTTAAATGGCAGGGCCCAGCATTTT.

V gene TRBV5-1 combines with J gene TRBJ2-5; 7 bases are a match to TRBD1. This CDR3 spans 13 amino acids. CDR1 SGHRS and CDR2 YFSETQ come from the germline V gene. With V trimmed by 5 bases and J by 5 bases, 6 bases remained unmatched. The CDR3 region has the DNA TGCGCCAGCAGTGAGGGGGCGGGTGAGACCCAGTACTTC. It translates to CASSEGAGETQYF.

The J gene is TRBJ2-3, the V gene TRBV2; TRBD2 agrees at 7 bases. V gave up 5 bases and J gave up 2 bases; unmatched junction bases: 16. This CDR3 is built from 18 residues. Germline V gene data show CDR1 as SNHLY and CDR2 as FYNNEI. The CDR3 protein is CASSPPGRTRIHTDTQYF. The CDR3 bases are TGTGCCAGCAGTCCCCCTGGGCGGACTAGAATCCACACAGATACGCAGTATTTT.

The table lists this clone with a count of one. The chain is built from TRBV28 and TRBJ1-4, with D hard to call. Trimming left V 8 bases short and J 4 bases short, with 11 bases between. Germline V gives CDR1 MDHEN, CDR2 SYDVKM. This CDR3 is 13 amino acids long. The CDR3 loop reads CASVRGVNEKLFF. Here the CDR3 DNA reads TGTGCCAGCGTTCGGGGAGTTAATGAAAAACTGTTTTTT.

The J gene is TRBJ2-7, the V gene TRBV5-4; a possible D gene is TRBD1 (5 bases). CDR1 and CDR2 from the germline V gene are SGHNT and YYREEE (reference sequence). Trimming took off 4 bases at V and 2 bases at J, with 19 bases between the two ends. The CDR3 totals 16 residues. Here the CDR3 reads CASSPSLEGATYEQYF. The CDR3 region has the DNA TGTGCCAGCAGCCCCTCCCTGGAAGGGGCCACCTACGAGCAGTACTTC.

The rearrangement links TRBV18 to TRBJ2-1; 9 bases are shared with TRBD2. The trim removed 4 bases at V and 8 bases at J, leaving 12 bases unmatched. The CDR3 is 16 residues long. Germline V CDR1 and CDR2: KGHSH, LQKENI. The CDR3 DNA follows: TGTGCCAGCTCACTCACCGGGACTAGCCACTATTATGAGCAGTTCTTC. Residues: CASSLTGTSHYYEQFF.

This clone was detected only once. This rearrangement joins TRBV27 to TRBJ1-5; 8 positions agree with TRBD1. Germline V gene lookup returns CDR1 MNHEY and CDR2 SMNVEV (reference sequence). V trimming: 6 bases; J trimming: 5 bases; junction bases outside the gene matches: 6. The CDR3 has 14 amino acids. CDR3 coding DNA: TGTGCCAGCAGAGGACAGGGCGGACATCAGCCCCAGCATTTT. Translating gives CASRGQGGHQPQHF.

The chain links TRBV10-3 to TRBJ2-1; 9 bases match TRBD2. V was pared by 5 bases and J by 10 bases, with 15 bases of the junction left unmatched. Germline V CDR1 and CDR2: ENHRY, SYGVKD. The CDR3 is 16 amino acids. The CDR3 here is CAISPAGGPTGREQFF. In DNA, the CDR3 is TGTGCCATCAGTCCAGCGGGAGGTCCCACGGGGCGCGAGCAGTTCTTC.

The chain employs TRBV5-1 and TRBJ2-5; TRBD2 agrees at 7 bases. The CDR3 has 15 amino acids. Germline V gives CDR1 SGHRS, CDR2 YFSETQ. Germline trimming cut 0 bases from V and 4 bases from J; bases unmatched to any gene: 6. This CDR3 is CASSLDGGRIETQYF. CDR3 bases: TGCGCCAGCAGCTTGGATGGCGGGAGAATAGAGACCCAGTACTTC. The entire variable domain, with the rest obtained from reference TRBV5-1 and TRBJ2-5, is as follows: KAGVTQTPRYLIKTRGQQVTLSCSPISGHRSVSWYQQTPGQGLQFLFEYFSETQRNKGNFPGRFSGRQFSNSRSEMNVSTLELGDSALYLCASSLDGGRIETQYFGPGTRLLVL.

The chain carries TRBV27 and TRBJ1-1, with D possibly TRBD1 on 5 matching bases. CDR3 length: 14 amino acids. With 6 bases removed from V and 5 bases from J, the gap between germline ends came to 16 bases. Germline values: CDR1 MNHEY, CDR2 SMNVEV (reference sequence). The CDR3 region is CASSPRGWETEAFF. The DNA of the CDR3 is TGTGCCAGCAGCCCCCGGGGGTGGGAGACTGAAGCTTTCTTT.

CDR3 sequence (DNA): TGCGCCAGCAGCTTGGTCGGGATGGCTGGGGCCAACGTCCTGACTTTC. Translated, it gives CASSLVGMAGANVLTF. The rearrangement joins TRBV5-1 to TRBJ2-6; possible D gene TRBD2, 5 bases. V was shortened by 0 bases and J by 2 bases, with 9 bases between the two germline ends. The germline V gene encodes CDR1 SGHRS and CDR2 YFSETQ. CDR3 length: 16 amino acids.

J is TRBJ2-5 and V is TRBV3-1 (or the pseudogene TRBV3-2), with 10 bases fitting TRBD2. V lost 4 bases, J lost 7 bases, and 12 bases stayed unmatched. The CDR3 covers 16 residues. Germline V gene lookup returns CDR1 LGHDT and CDR2 YNNKEL (reference sequence). The CDR3 loop reads CASSLYSGRPPRTQYF. CDR3 DNA sequence: TGTGCCAGCAGCCTATATAGCGGGAGGCCTCCAAGGACCCAGTACTTC.

The J gene is TRBJ2-7, the V gene TRBV19; 13 bases are shared with TRBD2. In germline, CDR1 is LNHDA, CDR2 SQIVND (reference sequence). The CDR3 loop spans 16 amino acids. Trimming took 1 base from V and 5 from J; bases not matched to a gene: 5. This chain's CDR3 is CASSIVPGLAGNEQYF. Written as DNA, the CDR3 is TGTGCCAGTAGTATAGTCCCGGGACTAGCGGGGAACGAGCAGTACTTC.

The chain has TRBV3-1 (or the pseudogene TRBV3-2) and TRBJ1-2, with a weak D call TRBD1 (6 bases). CDR1 is LGHDT, CDR2 YNNKEL, per germline (reference sequence). V lost 1 base to trimming and J lost 3 bases, with 6 bases between them. CDR3 length equals 13 residues. The CDR3 DNA follows: TGTGCCAGCAGCCAAGCAGGGGACTATGGCTACACCTTC. This codes for CASSQAGDYGYTF.

This sequence joins TRBV20-1 and TRBJ2-7, with D possibly TRBD2 on 6 matching bases. V was shortened by 3 bases and J by 6 bases, with 24 bases between the two germline ends. The germline V gene encodes CDR1 DFQATT and CDR2 SNEGSKA (reference sequence). CDR3 length: 16 amino acids. The CDR3 DNA reads as TGCAGTGCTAGTAGTAGCGGCATGGCCATTTCTTTCGAGCAGTACTTC. Its protein is CSASSSGMAISFEQYF.

The sample holds a few counts of this clone. This chain links TRBV2 with TRBJ1-4; D gene ambiguous. CDR1 and CDR2 from the germline V gene are SNHLY and FYNNEI. The germline V and J ends were trimmed by 5 bases and 4 bases, with 11 bases remaining between them. The CDR3 spans 14 residues. CDR3 nucleotide sequence: TGTGCCAGCAGTTCGTACAGAGTTAATGAAAAACTGTTTTTT. As protein: CASSSYRVNEKLFF.

This chain connects TRBV11-2 to TRBJ2-5; 9 bases map to TRBD2. The J segment lost 5 bases and the V segment lost 5 bases, leaving 9 bases of the junction unmatched. This CDR3 has 15 amino acids. CDR1 and CDR2 from the germline V gene are SGHAT and FQNNGV. CDR3 amino acids: CASSPRLSGGETQYF. In DNA form, the CDR3 reads TGTGCCAGCAGCCCCCGTTTGAGCGGGGGGGAGACCCAGTACTTC. Drawing the rest from reference TRBV11-2 and TRBJ2-5, the complete variable domain is EAGVAQSPRYKIIEKRQSVAFWCNPISGHATLYWYQQILGQGPKLLIQFQNNGVVDDSQLPKDRFSAERLKGVDSTLKIQPAKLEDSAVYLCASSPRLSGGETQYFGPGTRLLVL.

Only one count was recorded for this clone. The J gene is TRBJ2-3, the V gene TRBV2; 11 bases are shared with TRBD1. This CDR3 spans 18 amino acids. Trimming removed 4 bases from V and 4 bases from J; junction bases left unmatched: 13. Germline V gives CDR1 SNHLY, CDR2 FYNNEI. The CDR3 sequence is CASSAQDRGRRIADTQYF. In nucleotides, the CDR3 is TGTGCCAGCAGTGCCCAGGACAGGGGGCGCCGTATAGCAGATACGCAGTATTTT.

The genes are TRBV6-5 and TRBJ2-1, with TRBD1 matching 9 bases. The ends lost 4 bases at V and 3 bases at J; junction bases unmatched: 4. CDR1 MNHEY and CDR2 SVGAGI come from the germline V gene. This CDR3 contains 15 residues. CDR3 sequence: CASSSGTGFYNEQFF. The CDR3 coding sequence is TGTGCCAGCAGTTCCGGGACAGGGTTCTACAATGAGCAGTTCTTC.

This clone has a single count. The chain has TRBV4-2 and TRBJ1-5, with a possible D match to TRBD1 (6 bases). Trimming pared 0 bases from V and 7 bases from J, leaving 16 bases between. CDR1 is LGHNA, CDR2 YNFKEQ, per germline. CDR3 length: 16 amino acids. This chain's CDR3 is CASSQDRGGFIQPQHF. The CDR3 DNA reads TGTGCCAGCAGCCAAGATAGGGGGGGCTTCATCCAGCCCCAGCATTTT.

The chain employs TRBV29-1 and TRBJ2-2; 13 positions match TRBD2. CDR3 length: 12 residues. Germline V gives CDR1 SQVTM, CDR2 ANQGSEA. Unmatched junction bases numbered 2, after V lost 7 bases and J lost 9 bases. CDR3: CSAGTSGRELFF. For the CDR3, the DNA is TGCAGCGCTGGGACTAGCGGGAGGGAGCTGTTTTTT.